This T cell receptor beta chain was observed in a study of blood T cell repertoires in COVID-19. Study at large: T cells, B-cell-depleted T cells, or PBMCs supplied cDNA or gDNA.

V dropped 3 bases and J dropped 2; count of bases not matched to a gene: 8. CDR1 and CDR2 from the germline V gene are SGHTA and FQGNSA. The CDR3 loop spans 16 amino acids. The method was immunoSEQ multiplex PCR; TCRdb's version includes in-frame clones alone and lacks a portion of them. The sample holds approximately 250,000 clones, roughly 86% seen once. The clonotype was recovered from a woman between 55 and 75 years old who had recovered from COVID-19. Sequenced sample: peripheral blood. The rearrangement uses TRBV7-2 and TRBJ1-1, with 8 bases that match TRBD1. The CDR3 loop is CASSFGPTGVNTEAFF. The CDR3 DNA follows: TGTGCCAGCAGCTTCGGTCCGACAGGGGTCAACACTGAAGCTTTCTTT.